The clone carrying this TCR beta chain was counted only a few times. Using immunoSEQ multiplex PCR, the repertoire was profiled, and TCRdb retains in-frame clones only, with some absent. Here the sample spans tens of thousands of clones, around 88% being singletons. The data are from a study of OX40 agonist ivuxolimab in advanced cancers. The overall study: The dose of intravenous ivuxolimab that patients received every 2 weeks ranged from 0.01 to 10 mg/kg. The diagnoses of dose-escalation patients were hepatocellular carcinoma, melanoma, renal cell or head and neck cancer.

Germline lookup yields CDR1 SNHLY and CDR2 FYNNEI. This CDR3 has 14 residues. Trimming removed 4 bases at V and 6 bases at J, with 13 bases between. The clonotype was recovered from an adult with an advanced solid tumor such as melanoma, head and neck, liver or kidney cancer. Source: CD4+ or CD8+ T cells sorted from blood, taken in a trial of the OX40 agonist ivuxolimab. The rearrangement links TRBV2 to TRBJ1-5, with D possibly matching TRBD1 (5 bases). Here the CDR3 reads CASSGPGLGQPQHF. The CDR3 DNA reads TGTGCCAGCAGTGGCCCAGGGCTCGGTCAGCCCCAGCATTTT.